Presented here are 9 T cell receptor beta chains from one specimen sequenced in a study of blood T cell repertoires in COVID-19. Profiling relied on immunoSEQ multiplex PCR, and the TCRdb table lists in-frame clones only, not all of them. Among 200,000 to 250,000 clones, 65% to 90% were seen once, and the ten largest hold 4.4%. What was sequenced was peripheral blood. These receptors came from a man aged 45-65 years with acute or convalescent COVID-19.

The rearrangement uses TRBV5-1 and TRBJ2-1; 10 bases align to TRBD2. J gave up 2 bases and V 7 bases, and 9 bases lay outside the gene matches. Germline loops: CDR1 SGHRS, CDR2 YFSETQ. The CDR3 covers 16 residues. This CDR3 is CASQGLAGDAYNEQFF. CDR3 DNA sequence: TGCGCCAGCCAAGGTCTAGCGGGGGACGCCTACAATGAGCAGTTCTTC.

CDR3 protein: CASSKKWDRGSYNSPLHF. Here the CDR3 DNA reads TGTGCCAGCAGTAAAAAATGGGACAGGGGTTCCTATAATTCACCCCTCCACTTT. The chain employs TRBV27 and TRBJ1-6, with 10 bases that match TRBD1. The CDR3 extends over 18 amino acids. Per germline, CDR1 MNHEY and CDR2 SMNVEV (reference sequence). The V segment lost 5 bases and the J segment 1 base; nucleotides outside the gene matches: 8.

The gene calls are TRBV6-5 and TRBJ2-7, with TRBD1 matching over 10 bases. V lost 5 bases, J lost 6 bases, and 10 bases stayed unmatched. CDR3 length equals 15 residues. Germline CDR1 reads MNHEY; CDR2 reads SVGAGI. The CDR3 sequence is CASSNPGQGFGEQYF. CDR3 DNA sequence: TGTGCCAGCAGTAACCCGGGACAGGGGTTTGGCGAGCAGTACTTC.

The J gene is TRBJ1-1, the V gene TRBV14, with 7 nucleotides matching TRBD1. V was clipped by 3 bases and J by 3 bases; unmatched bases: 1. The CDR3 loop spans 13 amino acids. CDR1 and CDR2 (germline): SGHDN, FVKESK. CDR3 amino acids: CASSQGTDTEAFF. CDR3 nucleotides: TGTGCCAGCAGCCAGGGGACAGACACTGAAGCTTTCTTT.

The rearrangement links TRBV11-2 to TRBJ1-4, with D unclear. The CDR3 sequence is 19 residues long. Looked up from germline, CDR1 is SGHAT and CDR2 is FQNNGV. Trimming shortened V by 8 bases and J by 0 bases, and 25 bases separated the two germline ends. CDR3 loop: CASGLGRLSTYATNEKLFF. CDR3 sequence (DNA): TGTGCCAGCGGATTAGGGAGACTATCAACATACGCAACTAATGAAAAACTGTTTTTT.

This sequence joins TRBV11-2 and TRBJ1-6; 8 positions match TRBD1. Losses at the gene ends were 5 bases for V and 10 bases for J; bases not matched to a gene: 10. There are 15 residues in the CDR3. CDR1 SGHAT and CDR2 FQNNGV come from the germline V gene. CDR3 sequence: CASSNTDRVNSPLHF. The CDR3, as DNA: TGTGCCAGCAGCAATACGGACAGGGTGAACTCACCCCTCCACTTT.

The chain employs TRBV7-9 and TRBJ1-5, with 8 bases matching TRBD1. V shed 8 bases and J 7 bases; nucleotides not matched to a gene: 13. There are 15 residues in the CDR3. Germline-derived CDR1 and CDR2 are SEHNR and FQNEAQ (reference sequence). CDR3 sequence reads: CASAPPGGLGQPQHF. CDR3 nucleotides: TGTGCCAGCGCCCCCCCAGGGGGCCTAGGACAGCCCCAGCATTTT.

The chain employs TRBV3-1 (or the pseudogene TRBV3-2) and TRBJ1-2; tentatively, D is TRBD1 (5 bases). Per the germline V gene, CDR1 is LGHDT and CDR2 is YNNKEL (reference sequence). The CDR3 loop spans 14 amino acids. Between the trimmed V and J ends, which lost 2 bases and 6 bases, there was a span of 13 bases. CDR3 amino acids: CASSQSGMTDGYTF. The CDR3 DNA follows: TGTGCCAGCAGCCAAAGTGGTATGACAGATGGCTACACCTTC.

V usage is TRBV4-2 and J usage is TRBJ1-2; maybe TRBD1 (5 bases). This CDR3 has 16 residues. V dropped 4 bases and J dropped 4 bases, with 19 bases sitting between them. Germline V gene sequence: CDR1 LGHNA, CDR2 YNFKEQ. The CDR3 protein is CASSPPAVGVSYGYTF. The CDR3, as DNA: TGTGCCAGCAGCCCCCCCGCGGTAGGGGTGAGCTATGGCTACACCTTC.